The 31 T cell receptor beta chains presented below share a single source sample, sequenced in a study of T cells after yellow fever vaccination. From the 5' RACE reads, TCRdb called clonotypes with MiXCR, one entry per CDR3 protein. The table has under 700,000 distinct CDR3 sequences, about a sixth seen once; the top ten hold roughly 17%. The specimen comprised PBMCs, sampled 5 to 6 days after the first yellow fever vaccination. The origin of the receptors is a man aged 18 to 35 who received the YFV17D yellow fever vaccine.

This clonotype has only a few counts. V is TRBV15 and J is TRBJ1-1, with a weak D call TRBD1 (5 bases). CDR1 is LNHNV, CDR2 YYDKDF, per germline (reference sequence). The CDR3 covers 14 residues. V was cut by 1 base and J by 7 bases, with 13 bases left in between. Written as DNA, the CDR3 is TGTGCCACCAGCAGAGTCGGGGCCTCAAGTGAAGCTTTCTTT. Its translation is CATSRVGASSEAFF.

The gene calls are TRBV27 and TRBJ2-1; D is undetermined. The CDR3 has 17 residues. Germline-derived CDR1 and CDR2 are MNHEY and SMNVEV (reference sequence). Trimming cost V 2 bases and J 5 bases, with 19 bases left between them. The CDR3 is CASSLGSALPLNNEQFF. Here the CDR3 DNA reads TGTGCCAGCAGTTTAGGCAGCGCCCTCCCCCTAAACAATGAGCAGTTCTTC.

The chain joins TRBV2 to TRBJ1-6; D not resolved. In germline, CDR1 is SNHLY, CDR2 FYNNEI. CDR3 size: 12 residues. V lost 3 bases to trimming and J lost 5 bases, with 2 bases between them. The CDR3 bases are TGTGCCAGCAGTGAGAATAATTCACCCCTCCACTTT. Its translation: CASSENNSPLHF.

This chain connects TRBV20-1 to TRBJ2-7; D perhaps matches TRBD1 (6 bases). The CDR3 loop spans 12 amino acids. Trimming cost V 6 bases and J 2 bases, with 11 bases left between them. CDR1 is DFQATT and CDR2 is SNEGSKA in the germline V gene (reference sequence). The CDR3 reads CSARQATYEQYF. The CDR3 coding sequence is TGCAGTGCAAGACAGGCAACCTACGAGCAGTACTTC.

The rearrangement links TRBV12-5 to TRBJ2-5; 9 bases match TRBD1. With 4 bases clipped from V and 5 bases from J, the junction kept 5 bases outside the gene matches. The CDR3 is 14 amino acids. Per germline, CDR1 LGHNT and CDR2 FRNRAP. CDR3 residues: CASGSDRGTETQYF. As DNA, the CDR3 is TGTGCTAGTGGTTCTGACAGGGGGACGGAGACCCAGTACTTC. Combining the CDR3 with reference TRBV12-5 and TRBJ2-5 gives the whole variable domain DARVTQTPRHKVTEMGQEVTMRCQPILGHNTVFWYRQTMMQGLELLAYFRNRAPLDDSGMPKDRFSAEMPDATLATLKIQPSEPRDSAVYFCASGSDRGTETQYFGPGTRLLVL.

This chain joins TRBV7-2 and TRBJ2-3; D possibly corresponds to TRBD2 (5 bases). Germline values: CDR1 SGHTA, CDR2 FQGNSA. The CDR3 extends over 15 amino acids. Deletions cut 5 bases from V and 8 bases from J, with 20 bases between. CDR3 coding DNA: TGTGCCAGCAGCCCGCGTGGGCCCACTGGAGGTACGCAGTATTTT. It translates to CASSPRGPTGGTQYF.

This rearrangement joins TRBV28 to TRBJ1-5; D is ambiguous. This CDR3 has 14 residues. Trimming took off 3 bases at V and 3 bases at J, with 9 bases between the two ends. The germline V gene has CDR1 MDHEN and CDR2 SYDVKM. CDR3 DNA: TGTGCCAGCAGTTTCGGAGATTTCAATCAGCCCCAGCATTTT. It is translated as CASSFGDFNQPQHF.

There are a few counts of this clonotype. The CDR3 sequence: CASSQASGGSKNIQYF. As DNA, the CDR3 is TGTGCCAGCAGCCAGGCTAGCGGGGGGTCCAAAAACATTCAGTACTTC. This chain uses TRBV4-2 with TRBJ2-4; TRBD2 aligns across 11 bases. The germline CDR1 and CDR2 sequences are LGHNA and YNFKEQ. The CDR3 has 16 residues. With 3 bases clipped from V and 2 bases from J, the junction kept 3 bases outside the gene matches.

This clonotype has only a few counts. This sequence joins TRBV28 and TRBJ2-7, with D possibly being TRBD2 (6 bases). The V gene lost 6 bases and the J gene lost 4 bases, with 16 bases spanning the gap. This CDR3 has 14 residues. CDR1 and CDR2 (germline): MDHEN, SYDVKM. The CDR3 DNA reads as TGTGCCAGCAGCAGCCGTGGGACTGCGTACGAGCAGTACGTC. Translated: CASSSRGTAYEQYV.

This clonotype turned up a few times. The chain has TRBV5-4 and TRBJ1-1, with a possible D match to TRBD1 (6 bases). The CDR3 loop spans 12 amino acids. The germline V gene encodes CDR1 SGHNT and CDR2 YYREEE (reference sequence). V was pared by 4 bases and J by 6 bases, with 10 bases between. The CDR3 spells CASSIGQSEAFF. Written as DNA, the CDR3 is TGTGCCAGCAGCATCGGACAGTCTGAAGCTTTCTTT. Drawing the rest from reference TRBV5-4 and TRBJ1-1, the complete variable domain is ETGVTQSPTHLIKTRGQQVTLRCSSQSGHNTVSWYQQALGQGPQFIFQYYREEENGRGNFPPRFSGLQFPNYSSELNVNALELDDSALYLCASSIGQSEAFFGQGTRLTVV.

For the CDR3, the DNA is TGTGCCAGCAGCCAAGAGGCGTCCTCCTACAATGAGCAGTTCTTC. It translates to CASSQEASSYNEQFF. The V and J genes are TRBV4-2 and TRBJ2-1; no firm D call. V shed 0 bases and J shed 0 bases, with 6 bases lying between them. The CDR3 has 15 amino acids. Germline V gives CDR1 LGHNA, CDR2 YNFKEQ.

This clonotype was observed once. The gene calls are TRBV19 and TRBJ1-2; D is perhaps TRBD1 (6 bases). V gave up 6 bases and J gave up 3 bases, with 17 bases separating them. This CDR3 is built from 15 residues. Germline values: CDR1 LNHDA, CDR2 SQIVND (reference sequence). The CDR3 loop is CASRVGTGADYGYTF. CDR3 DNA sequence: TGTGCCAGTAGGGTTGGAACGGGGGCTGACTATGGCTACACCTTC.

CDR3 nucleotides: TGCGCCAGCAGCCACCGGCCCCAAGCTGCAACTAATGAAAAACTGTTTTTT. It yields the protein CASSHRPQAATNEKLFF. J is TRBJ1-4 and V is TRBV4-3; D is ambiguous. CDR1 is LGHNA, CDR2 YSLEER, per germline. CDR3 length: 17 amino acids. Deletions cut 3 bases from V and 0 bases from J, with 14 bases between.

The sample holds a few counts of this clonotype. The chain is built from TRBV9 and TRBJ2-1; 10 bases line up with TRBD1. Looked up from germline, CDR1 is SGDLS and CDR2 is YYNGEE. The CDR3 is 15 residues long. Trimming at V came to 0 bases and at J to 9 bases, leaving 6 bases not matched to a gene. In nucleotides, the CDR3 is TGTGCCAGCAGCGTAGAAGGGACAGGGGCCCGTGAGCAGTTCTTC. Translating it yields CASSVEGTGAREQFF.

This clonotype appeared many times. This sequence joins TRBV5-6 and TRBJ2-1, with D unclear. V lost 2 bases to trimming and J lost 6 bases, with 6 bases between them. The CDR3 covers 12 residues. CDR1 and CDR2 (germline): SGHDT, YYEEEE. This CDR3 is CASSFLGNEQFF. CDR3 nucleotide sequence: TGTGCCAGCAGCTTCCTCGGCAATGAGCAGTTCTTC. The entire variable domain, with the rest obtained from reference TRBV5-6 and TRBJ2-1, is as follows: DAGVTQSPTHLIKTRGQQVTLRCSPKSGHDTVSWYQQALGQGPQFIFQYYEEEERQRGNFPDRFSGHQFPNYSSELNVNALLLGDSALYLCASSFLGNEQFFGPGTRLTVL.

The chain has TRBV4-1 and TRBJ2-5; 7 bases are a match to TRBD1. Per germline, CDR1 MGHRA and CDR2 YSYEKL. There are 16 residues in the CDR3. The trim removed 3 bases at V and 2 bases at J, leaving 9 bases unmatched. CDR3 in DNA: TGCGCCAGCAGCCAGCCACAGGGGCAGGGGCAAGAGACCCAGTACTTC. Translation gives CASSQPQGQGQETQYF.

This clonotype was seen only a few times. V is TRBV7-8 and J is TRBJ2-7; 9 bases agree with TRBD1. The CDR3 length is 13 residues. Germline assignment: CDR1 SGHVS and CDR2 FQNEAQ. V dropped 5 bases and J dropped 6; count of bases not matched to a gene: 5. Here the CDR3 DNA reads TGTGCCAGCAGCAACAACAGGGGGCTCGAGCAGTACTTC. Translating gives CASSNNRGLEQYF.

This clonotype turned up a few times. The chain employs TRBV5-6 and TRBJ1-6, with D hard to call. V dropped 2 bases and J dropped 6 bases, with 12 bases sitting between them. The germline V gene encodes CDR1 SGHDT and CDR2 YYEEEE. CDR3 length equals 15 residues. CDR3 region: CASSFLARINSPLHF. The CDR3 nucleotides read TGTGCCAGCAGCTTCTTGGCCCGAATTAATTCACCCCTCCACTTT.

V and J are TRBV5-4 and TRBJ2-3; maybe TRBD2 (6 bases). Germline V gene sequence: CDR1 SGHNT, CDR2 YYREEE (reference sequence). The CDR3 sequence is 15 residues long. V lost 2 bases, J lost 3 bases, and 13 bases lay in between. In DNA, the CDR3 is TGTGCCAGCAGCTTCGGGACTCCCGAGACAGATACGCAGTATTTT. The encoded protein is CASSFGTPETDTQYF.

The rearrangement uses TRBV4-1 and TRBJ1-2; 7 nucleotides line up with TRBD1. CDR1 and CDR2 from the germline V gene are MGHRA and YSYEKL. V trimming: 0 bases; J trimming: 4 bases; junction bases outside the gene matches: 2. This CDR3 is 14 amino acids long. The chain's CDR3 is CASSQEGQVYGYTF. The CDR3 nucleotides are TGCGCCAGCAGCCAAGAAGGACAGGTCTATGGCTACACCTTC.

This clonotype was observed a few times. The chain couples TRBV12-3 or TRBV12-4 to TRBJ1-5, with 7 bases aligning to TRBD1. With V trimmed by 6 bases and J by 10 bases, 9 bases remained unmatched. This CDR3 has 13 residues. CDR3: CASSRDSSGPQHF. As DNA, the CDR3 is TGTGCCAGCAGCCGGGACAGCTCCGGTCCCCAGCATTTT.

At least ten counts were recorded for this clonotype. The J gene is TRBJ2-3, the V gene TRBV19; D is ambiguous. This CDR3 spans 14 amino acids. The V and J ends lost 10 bases and 0 bases respectively, with 14 bases between them. Germline V CDR1 and CDR2: LNHDA, SQIVND (reference sequence). This CDR3 reads CAIATEDSTDTQYF. DNA for the CDR3: TGTGCCATTGCGACTGAGGATAGCACAGATACGCAGTATTTT.

This clonotype came up a few times. The CDR3 here is CASSSNLQGPGELFF. CDR3 sequence (DNA): TGCGCCAGCAGCTCGAATCTGCAGGGGCCCGGGGAGCTGTTTTTT. The chain carries TRBV4-1 and TRBJ2-2; tentatively, D is TRBD1 (6 bases). CDR1 and CDR2 (germline): MGHRA, YSYEKL. This CDR3 has 15 amino acids. V dropped 5 bases and J dropped 6 bases, with 16 bases sitting between them.

The rearrangement links TRBV6-2 or TRBV6-3 to TRBJ2-2; possible D gene TRBD2, 5 bases. The CDR3 sequence is 13 residues long. Germline V CDR1 and CDR2: MNHEY, SVGEGT. V was shortened by 0 bases and J by 6 bases, with 5 bases between the two germline ends. The CDR3 DNA is TGTGCCAGCAGTTACTCGAGGGCCGGGGAGCTGTTTTTT. Encoded protein: CASSYSRAGELFF.

The chain couples TRBV6-2 or TRBV6-3 to TRBJ2-7, with D perhaps TRBD1 or TRBD2 (5 bases each). The CDR3 has 13 amino acids. V lost 5 bases and J lost 3, with 11 bases in between. Germline V gene lookup returns CDR1 MNHEY and CDR2 SVGEGT. The CDR3 loop is CASSRDGFYEQYV. As DNA, the CDR3 is TGTGCCAGCAGTCGGGACGGATTCTACGAGCAGTACGTC.

This clonotype was found a few times. In DNA form, the CDR3 reads TGTGCCAGCAGCAACCGGGGGACTAGCCTACCAGATACGCAGTATTTT. It encodes CASSNRGTSLPDTQYF. V and J are TRBV9 and TRBJ2-3; 9 bases align to TRBD2. This CDR3 contains 16 residues. The J segment lost 4 bases and the V segment lost 4 bases, leaving 10 bases of the junction unmatched. Per germline, CDR1 SGDLS and CDR2 YYNGEE. Filled out from reference TRBV9 and TRBJ2-3, the complete variable domain reads DSGVTQTPKHLITATGQRVTLRCSPRSGDLSVYWYQQSLDQGLQFLIQYYNGEERAKGNILERFSAQQFPDLHSELNLSSLELGDSALYFCASSNRGTSLPDTQYFGPGTRLTVL.

This clonotype was seen once. V gene TRBV19 combines with J gene TRBJ2-2; D gene unclear. Per germline, CDR1 LNHDA and CDR2 SQIVND (reference sequence). Trimming removed 3 bases from V and 9 bases from J, with 11 bases in between. The CDR3 runs 13 residues. The CDR3: CASSMRSTWELFF. In DNA, the CDR3 is TGTGCCAGTAGTATGAGATCAACCTGGGAGCTGTTTTTT. Supplemented by reference TRBV19 and TRBJ2-2, the full variable domain reads DGGITQSPKYLFRKEGQNVTLSCEQNLNHDAMYWYRQDPGQGLRLIYYSQIVNDFQKGDIAEGYSVSREKKESFPLTVTSAQKNPTAFYLCASSMRSTWELFFGEGSRLTVL.

This sequence joins TRBV5-6 and TRBJ1-1; TRBD1 matches at 11 bases. V lost 6 bases, J lost 5 bases, and 6 bases stayed unmatched. Germline V lookup: CDR1 SGHDT, CDR2 YYEEEE. This CDR3 is built from 14 residues. CDR3 in amino acids: CASILGTGGTEAFF. The CDR3 bases are TGTGCCAGCATCCTCGGGACAGGGGGAACTGAAGCTTTCTTT.

Concerning this clonotype: The conserved phenylalanine or tryptophan is not found at the CDR3 terminus, so this likely reflects a read error. V usage is TRBV7-6 and J usage is TRBJ1-1; D gene uncertain. CDR3 length: 15 residues. V gave up 6 bases and J gave up 2 bases, with 16 bases separating them. Germline CDR1 is SGHVS and CDR2 is FNYEAQ. In DNA form, the CDR3 reads TGTGCCAGCAGTTTTAGCGGGGTCCTCAACACTGAAGCTTTCCTT. Its protein product is CASSFSGVLNTEAFL.

The sample holds a few counts of this clonotype. The chain employs TRBV20-1 and TRBJ1-2; D is uncertain. The CDR3 contains 12 residues. V was trimmed by 1 base and J by 5 bases, leaving 8 bases between them. The germline V gene has CDR1 DFQATT and CDR2 SNEGSKA (reference sequence). The CDR3: CSARARQYGYTF. CDR3 nucleotide sequence: TGCAGTGCTAGAGCCAGGCAGTATGGCTACACCTTC.

The chain links TRBV7-9 to TRBJ2-2; the D gene could be TRBD1 or TRBD2 (5 bases each). Germline lookup yields CDR1 SEHNR and CDR2 FQNEAQ (reference sequence). The CDR3 is 16 residues long. V lost 5 bases, J lost 6 bases, and 19 bases lay in between. CDR3 residues: CASSPQGLGSAGELFF. The CDR3 DNA reads TGTGCCAGCAGCCCCCAGGGTTTGGGTAGCGCCGGGGAGCTGTTTTTT.